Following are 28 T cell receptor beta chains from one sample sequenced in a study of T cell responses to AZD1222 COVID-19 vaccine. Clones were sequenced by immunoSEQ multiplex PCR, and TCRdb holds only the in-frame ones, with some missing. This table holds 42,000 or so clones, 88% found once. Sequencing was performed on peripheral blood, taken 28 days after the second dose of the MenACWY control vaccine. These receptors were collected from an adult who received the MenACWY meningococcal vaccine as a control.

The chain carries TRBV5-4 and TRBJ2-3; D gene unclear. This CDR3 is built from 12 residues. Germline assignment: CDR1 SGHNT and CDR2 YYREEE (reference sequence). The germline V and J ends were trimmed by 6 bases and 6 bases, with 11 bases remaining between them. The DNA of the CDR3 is TGTGCCAGCAATAGGAACAGTGATACGCAGTATTTT. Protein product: CASNRNSDTQYF.

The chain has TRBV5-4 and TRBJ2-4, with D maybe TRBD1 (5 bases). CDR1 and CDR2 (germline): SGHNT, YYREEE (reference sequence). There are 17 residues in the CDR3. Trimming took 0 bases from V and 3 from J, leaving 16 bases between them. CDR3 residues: CASSLGGHSTLKNIQYF. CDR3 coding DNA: TGTGCCAGCAGCTTGGGCGGACACTCTACGCTCAAAAACATTCAGTACTTC.

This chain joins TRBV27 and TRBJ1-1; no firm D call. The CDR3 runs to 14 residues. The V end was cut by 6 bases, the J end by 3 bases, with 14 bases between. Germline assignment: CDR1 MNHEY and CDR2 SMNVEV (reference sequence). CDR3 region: CASRSGLRDTEAFF. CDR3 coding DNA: TGTGCCAGCAGATCCGGGCTACGGGACACTGAAGCTTTCTTT.

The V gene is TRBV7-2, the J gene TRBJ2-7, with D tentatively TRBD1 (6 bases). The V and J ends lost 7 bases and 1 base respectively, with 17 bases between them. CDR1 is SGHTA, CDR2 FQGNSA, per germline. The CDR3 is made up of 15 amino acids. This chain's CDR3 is CASTVQLQGSYEQYF. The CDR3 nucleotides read TGTGCCAGCACCGTTCAGTTACAGGGATCCTACGAGCAGTACTTC.

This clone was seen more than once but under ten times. CDR3 protein: CASSTRPNLADTQYF. The CDR3 DNA follows: TGTGCCAGTAGTACGCGACCAAACTTGGCAGATACGCAGTATTTT. The chain recombines TRBV19 with TRBJ2-3; D remains unclear. CDR1 and CDR2 from the germline V gene are LNHDA and SQIVND (reference sequence). Trimming left V 4 bases short and J 4 bases short, with 15 bases between. This CDR3 comprises 15 residues.

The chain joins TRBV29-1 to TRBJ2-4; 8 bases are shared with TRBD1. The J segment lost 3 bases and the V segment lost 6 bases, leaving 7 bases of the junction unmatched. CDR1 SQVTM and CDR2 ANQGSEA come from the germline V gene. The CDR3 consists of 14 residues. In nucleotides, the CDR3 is TGCAGCGTAGCCTACAGGGGGTACAAAAACATTCAGTACTTC. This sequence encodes CSVAYRGYKNIQYF.

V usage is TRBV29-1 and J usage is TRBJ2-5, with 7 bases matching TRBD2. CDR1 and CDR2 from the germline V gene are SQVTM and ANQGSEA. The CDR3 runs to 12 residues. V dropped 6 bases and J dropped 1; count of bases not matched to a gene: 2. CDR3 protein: CSVGGSQETQYF. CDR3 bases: TGCAGCGTGGGGGGGTCCCAAGAGACCCAGTACTTC.

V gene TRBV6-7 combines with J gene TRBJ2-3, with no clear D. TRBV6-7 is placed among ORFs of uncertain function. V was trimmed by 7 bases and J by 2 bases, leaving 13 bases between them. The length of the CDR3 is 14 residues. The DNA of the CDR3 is TGTGCCAGCAAGGGTAGCTACCTCACAGATACGCAGTATTTT. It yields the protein CASKGSYLTDTQYF.

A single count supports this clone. CDR3 nucleotide sequence: TGTGCCAGTAGTATTGGCATCTCTGGGGCCAACGTCCTGACTTTC. Protein sequence: CASSIGISGANVLTF. The V gene is TRBV19, the J gene TRBJ2-6; D is unclear. Germline V gives CDR1 LNHDA, CDR2 SQIVND (reference sequence). V gave up 3 bases and J gave up 0 bases, with 6 bases separating them. CDR3 size: 15 residues.

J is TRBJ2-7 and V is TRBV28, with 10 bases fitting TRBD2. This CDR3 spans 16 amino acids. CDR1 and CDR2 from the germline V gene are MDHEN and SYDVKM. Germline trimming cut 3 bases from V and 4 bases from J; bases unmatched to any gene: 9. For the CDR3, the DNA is TGTGCCAGCAGTTTGGGGCTAGCGGGAGTTCGGTACGAGCAGTACTTC. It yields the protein CASSLGLAGVRYEQYF.

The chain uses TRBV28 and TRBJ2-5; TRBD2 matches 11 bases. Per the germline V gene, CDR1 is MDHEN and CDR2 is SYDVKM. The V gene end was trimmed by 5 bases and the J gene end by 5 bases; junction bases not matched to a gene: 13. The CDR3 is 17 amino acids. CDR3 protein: CASSHSLAGGPDETQYF. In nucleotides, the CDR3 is TGTGCCAGCAGTCACTCGCTAGCGGGAGGCCCCGATGAGACCCAGTACTTC.

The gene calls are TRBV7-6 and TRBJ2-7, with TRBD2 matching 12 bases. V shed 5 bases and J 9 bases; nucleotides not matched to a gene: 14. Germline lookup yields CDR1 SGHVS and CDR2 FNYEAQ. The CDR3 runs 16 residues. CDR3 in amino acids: CASSLGLAGGPDRQYF. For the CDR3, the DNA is TGTGCCAGCAGCCTAGGCCTAGCGGGAGGGCCGGACAGGCAGTACTTC.

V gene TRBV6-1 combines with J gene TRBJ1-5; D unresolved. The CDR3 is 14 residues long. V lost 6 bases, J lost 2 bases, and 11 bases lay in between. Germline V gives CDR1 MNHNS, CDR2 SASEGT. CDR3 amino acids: CASSDRGGNQPQHF. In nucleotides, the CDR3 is TGTGCCAGCAGCGACCGTGGGGGCAATCAGCCCCAGCATTTT.

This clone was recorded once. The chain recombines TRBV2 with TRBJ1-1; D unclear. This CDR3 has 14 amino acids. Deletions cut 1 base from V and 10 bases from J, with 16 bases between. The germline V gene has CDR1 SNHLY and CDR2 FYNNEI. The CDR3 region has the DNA TGTGCCAGCAGTGAAGGGTGGGGAGGAGGTCGAGCTTTCTTT. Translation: CASSEGWGGGRAFF.

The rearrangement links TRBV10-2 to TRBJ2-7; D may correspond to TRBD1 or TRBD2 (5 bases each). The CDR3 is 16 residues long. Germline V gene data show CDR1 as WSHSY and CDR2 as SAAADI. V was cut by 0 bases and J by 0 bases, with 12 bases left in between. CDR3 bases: TGCGCCAGCAGTGAGTCAGAGGGGCGGAGCTCCTACGAGCAGTACTTC. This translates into CASSESEGRSSYEQYF.

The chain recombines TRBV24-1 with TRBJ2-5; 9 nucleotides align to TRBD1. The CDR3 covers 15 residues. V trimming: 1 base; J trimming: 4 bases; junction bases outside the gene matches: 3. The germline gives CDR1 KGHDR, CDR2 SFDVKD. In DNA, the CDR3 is TGTGCCACCAGTGATTTTGGACAGGGGAGAGAGACCCAGTACTTC. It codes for CATSDFGQGRETQYF.

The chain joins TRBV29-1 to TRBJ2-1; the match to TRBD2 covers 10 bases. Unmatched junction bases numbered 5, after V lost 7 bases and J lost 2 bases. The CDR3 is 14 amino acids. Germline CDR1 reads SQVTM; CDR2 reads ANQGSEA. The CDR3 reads CSARTSGPYNEQFF. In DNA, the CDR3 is TGCAGCGCCCGGACTAGCGGCCCCTACAATGAGCAGTTCTTC.

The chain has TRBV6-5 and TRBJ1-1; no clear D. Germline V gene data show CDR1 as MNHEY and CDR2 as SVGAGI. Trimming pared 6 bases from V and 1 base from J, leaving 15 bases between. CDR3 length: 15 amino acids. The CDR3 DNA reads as TGTGCCAGCAGCCACATACAGAATTCGAACACTGAAGCTTTCTTT. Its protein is CASSHIQNSNTEAFF.

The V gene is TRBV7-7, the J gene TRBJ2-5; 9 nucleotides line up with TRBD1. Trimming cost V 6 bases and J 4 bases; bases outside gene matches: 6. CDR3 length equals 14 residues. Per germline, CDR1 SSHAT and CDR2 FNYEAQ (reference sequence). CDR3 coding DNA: TGTGCCAGCAGTCCGACAGGGGGGGGAGAGACCCAGTACTTC. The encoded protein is CASSPTGGGETQYF.

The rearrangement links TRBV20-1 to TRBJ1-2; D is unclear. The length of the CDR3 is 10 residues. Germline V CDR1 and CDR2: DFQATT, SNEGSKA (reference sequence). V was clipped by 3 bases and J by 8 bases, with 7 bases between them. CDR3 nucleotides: TGCAGTGCTAGCTGGGGAGGCTACACCTTC. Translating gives CSASWGGYTF.

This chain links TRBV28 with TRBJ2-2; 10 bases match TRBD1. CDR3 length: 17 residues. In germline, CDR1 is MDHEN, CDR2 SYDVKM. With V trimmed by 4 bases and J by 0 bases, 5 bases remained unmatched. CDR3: CASSSLGQGANTGELFF. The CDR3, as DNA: TGTGCCAGCAGTTCCCTAGGACAGGGGGCGAACACCGGGGAGCTGTTTTTT.

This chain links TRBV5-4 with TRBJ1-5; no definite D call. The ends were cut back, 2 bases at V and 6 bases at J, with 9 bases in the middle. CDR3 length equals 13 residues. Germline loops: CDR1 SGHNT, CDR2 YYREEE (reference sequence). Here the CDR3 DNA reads TGTGCCAGCAGCTTTGGAGGGCTTCAGCCCCAGCATTTT. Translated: CASSFGGLQPQHF.

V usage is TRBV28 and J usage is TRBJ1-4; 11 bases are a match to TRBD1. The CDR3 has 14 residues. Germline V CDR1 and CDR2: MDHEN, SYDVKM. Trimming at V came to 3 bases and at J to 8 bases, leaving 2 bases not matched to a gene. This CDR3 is CASSFRTGGEKLFF. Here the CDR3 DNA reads TGTGCCAGCAGTTTCAGGACAGGGGGCGAAAAACTGTTTTTT.

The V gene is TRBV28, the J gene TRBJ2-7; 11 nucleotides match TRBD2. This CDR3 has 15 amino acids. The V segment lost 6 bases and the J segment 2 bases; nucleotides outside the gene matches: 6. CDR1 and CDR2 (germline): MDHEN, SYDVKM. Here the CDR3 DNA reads TGTGCCAGCAGCAGTAGCGGGAGGGCCGCCTACGAGCAGTACTTC. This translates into CASSSSGRAAYEQYF.

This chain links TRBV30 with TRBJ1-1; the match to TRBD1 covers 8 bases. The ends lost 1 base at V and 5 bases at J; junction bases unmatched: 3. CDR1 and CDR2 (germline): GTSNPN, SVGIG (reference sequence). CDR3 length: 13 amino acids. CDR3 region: CAWSDRGYTEAFF. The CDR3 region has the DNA TGTGCCTGGAGTGACAGGGGGTATACTGAAGCTTTCTTT.

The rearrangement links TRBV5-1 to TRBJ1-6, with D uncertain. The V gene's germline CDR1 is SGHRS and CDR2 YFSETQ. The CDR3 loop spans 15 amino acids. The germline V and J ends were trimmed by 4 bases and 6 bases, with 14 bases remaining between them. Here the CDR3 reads CASSGGNGGNSPLHF. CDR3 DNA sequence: TGCGCCAGCAGCGGCGGAAACGGCGGTAATTCACCCCTCCACTTT.

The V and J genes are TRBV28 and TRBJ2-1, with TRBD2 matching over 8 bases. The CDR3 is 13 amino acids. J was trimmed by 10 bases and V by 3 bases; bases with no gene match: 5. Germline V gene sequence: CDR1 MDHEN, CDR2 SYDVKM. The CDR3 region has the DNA TGTGCCAGCAGTTTCGGGGGGGCATGGGAGCAGTTCTTC. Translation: CASSFGGAWEQFF.

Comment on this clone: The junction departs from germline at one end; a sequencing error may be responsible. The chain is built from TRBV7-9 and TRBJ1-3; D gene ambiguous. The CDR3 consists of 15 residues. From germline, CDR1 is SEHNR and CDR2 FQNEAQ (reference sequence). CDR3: CASGFRKAYGNTIYF. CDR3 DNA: TGTGCCAGCGGCTTCCGGAAGGCTTATGGAAACACCATATATTTT.